The present T cell receptor beta chain was sequenced within a study of cytomegalovirus exposure and HLA in healthy donors. With 60 Vbeta and 13 Jbeta primers, the PCR was carried out. Per the study methods: A later analysis tallied approximately 87 million unique TCR beta chains, around 10 million of them shared. Generated by immunoSEQ multiplex PCR, the TCRdb table keeps only in-frame clones and is missing some. That table is the source of V, J and clone size, and D and trimming were worked out from the DNA. The sample contains about 120,000 clones, 79% of which appear only once. This CDR3 has 14 amino acids. V was pared by 7 bases and J by 10 bases, with 14 bases of the junction left unmatched. The V gene's germline CDR1 is ENHRY and CDR2 SYGVKD.

This receptor was identified in a woman under 30 in good health and CMV-seropositive. V usage is TRBV10-3 and J usage is TRBJ2-7; 9 nucleotides match TRBD2. Material: PBMCs. CDR3 protein: CAIKGVWGSGSQYF. CDR3 in DNA: TGTGCCATCAAGGGGGTTTGGGGTAGCGGGAGTCAGTACTTC.